These T cell receptor beta chains were read from a single sample in a study of PD-L1 blockade in urothelial cancer. The repertoire was sequenced with immunoSEQ multiplex PCR; TCRdb's copy has only in-frame clones and lacks some. The table lists approximately 38,000 clones, 75% to 90% of them singletons. The input for sequencing was PBMCs, taken around atezolizumab (anti-PD-L1) treatment. These receptors were taken from a man in his fifties or sixties with urothelial cancer. Both conserved end residues are part of each CDR3. A D gene is named only where the DNA matches it firmly. The listing skips clone size in some rows; elsewhere it reads once, few, many or a size class.

v_call	d_call	clone_size	j_call	cdr3_nt	cdr3_aa
TRBV28	TRBD2	NA	TRBJ2-1	TGTGCCAGCATCGCCGCAGCGGGAGCGTCGGACAATGAGCAGTTCTTC	CASIAAAGASDNEQFF
TRBV7-9	TRBD2	NA	TRBJ2-3	TGTGCTTACCACCGGGACTACCTCACAGATACGCAGTATTTT	CAYHRDYLTDTQYF
TRBV27	TRBD1	NA	TRBJ2-7	TGTGCCAGCAGTTTATCGGGGGGGACAGGGGAATACGAGCAGTACTTC	CASSLSGGTGEYEQYF
TRBV14	NA	NA	TRBJ1-4	TGTGCCAGCAGCCCCCCCGGAGGGGAAAAACTGTTTTTT	CASSPPGGEKLFF
TRBV28	TRBD1	few	TRBJ1-2	TGTGCCAGCGGACAGGGGGCCGCCTATGGCTACACCTTC	CASGQGAAYGYTF
TRBV7-2	NA	NA	TRBJ2-5	TGTGCCAGCAGCTCCAGCCCACAAGCGGTGGAGACCCAGTACTTC	CASSSSPQAVETQYF
TRBV19	TRBD1	NA	TRBJ2-7	TGTGCCAGCGGGACAGGGGCCACCTACGAGCAGTACTTC	CASGTGATYEQYF
TRBV18	NA	NA	TRBJ2-5	TGTGCCAGCTCCCGAATCAGGGGAGAGACCCAGTACTTC	CASSRIRGETQYF
TRBV4-1	TRBD2	few	TRBJ2-1	TGCGCCAGCAGGGCTAGCGGGCCCTACAATGAGCAGTTCTTC	CASRASGPYNEQFF
TRBV5-1	TRBD2	NA	TRBJ2-1	TGCGCCAGCAGCTTGGGCGGAAGCGGGGGTCTGCATGAGCAGTTCTTC	CASSLGGSGGLHEQFF
TRBV5-6	TRBD1	NA	TRBJ1-4	TGTGCCAGCAGCTTGGCCGTGACAGGGGAAAATAATGAAAAACTGTTTTTT	CASSLAVTGENNEKLFF
TRBV18	NA	NA	TRBJ2-7	TGTGCCAGCTCATCCGGGGACGAGCAGTACTTC	CASSSGDEQYF
TRBV5-1	NA	NA	TRBJ1-3	TGCGCCAGCAGCTTGACAGGTTCTGGAAACACCATATATTTT	CASSLTGSGNTIYF
TRBV9	TRBD1	NA	TRBJ2-5	TGTGCCAGCAGCGACAACCCCGCGGACAGGGTGTCGGAGACCCAGTACTTC	CASSDNPADRVSETQYF
TRBV19	NA	NA	TRBJ1-1	TGTGCCAGCCAGGGGCGGGTCACTGAAGCTTTCTTT	CASQGRVTEAFF
TRBV6-6	TRBD1	NA	TRBJ2-6	TGTGCCAGCAGTCCCGGACAGGGTGGGGCCAACGTCCTGACTTTC	CASSPGQGGANVLTF
TRBV9	NA	NA	TRBJ1-3	TGTGCCAGCCAACAGGACATCTCTGGAAACACCATATATTTT	CASQQDISGNTIYF
TRBV28	TRBD1	NA	TRBJ1-1	TGTGCCAGCAGTGGGGGACAGTTTACTCTCGCTGAAGCTTTCTTT	CASSGGQFTLAEAFF
TRBV5-1	TRBD2	NA	TRBJ2-1	TGCGCCAGCAGTCCGGGACTAGCGGGAGGACTTCCTTACAATGAGCAGTTCTTC	CASSPGLAGGLPYNEQFF
TRBV10-3	TRBD2	NA	TRBJ2-3	TGTGCCATCGGGGGGACTAGCGGAACAGATACGCAGTATTTT	CAIGGTSGTDTQYF
TRBV6-5	NA	NA	TRBJ2-3	TGTGCCAGCAGTTATCGAACTATGACGGATACGCAGTATTTT	CASSYRTMTDTQYF
TRBV30	TRBD2	NA	TRBJ2-1	TGTGCCTGGACTAAACGTCGGGGGGACGCTGAGCAGTTCTTC	CAWTKRRGDAEQFF
TRBV7-8	NA	NA	TRBJ1-2	TGTGCCAGCGGCGCTCAGGGTGTGGGCTATGGCTACACCTTC	CASGAQGVGYGYTF
TRBV2	NA	NA	TRBJ1-5	TGTGCCAGCAGTGTTCGGGTCAATCAGCCCCAGCATTTT	CASSVRVNQPQHF
TRBV19	NA	NA	TRBJ2-5	TGTGCCAGTAGCGCCCGGACAGTACAAGAGACCCAGTACTTC	CASSARTVQETQYF
TRBV4-1	TRBD1	NA	TRBJ1-5	TGCGCCAGCAGCCAAGTCCCGGGACAGGGAGACCAGCCCCAGCATTTT	CASSQVPGQGDQPQHF
TRBV28	NA	NA	TRBJ1-5	TGTGCCAGCGTAGATGACCAGGGGCGCAATCAGCCCCAGCATTTT	CASVDDQGRNQPQHF
TRBV2	NA	NA	TRBJ2-3	TGTGCCAGCGAGAGACAGGGCACAGATACGCAGTATTTT	CASERQGTDTQYF
TRBV7-2	TRBD2	NA	TRBJ2-4	TGTGCCAGCAGCTTAACCCTAGCGGGCGAAAACATTCAGTACTTC	CASSLTLAGENIQYF
TRBV5-4	NA	NA	TRBJ1-2	TGTGCCAGCAGCCCTGGGGCAACAGGGAACTATGGCTACACCTTC	CASSPGATGNYGYTF
TRBV10-2	NA	NA	TRBJ1-1	TGCGCCAGCAGGGGGGGGGCGGCGAACACTGAAGCTTTCTTT	CASRGGAANTEAFF
TRBV19	NA	NA	TRBJ2-3	TGTGCCAGTAGTGTGGACAGTTTGCTTACAGATACGCAGTATTTT	CASSVDSLLTDTQYF
TRBV5-1	TRBD1	once	TRBJ1-5	TGCGCCAGCAGACCCGGGACAGGGGCTGATCAGCCCCAGCATTTT	CASRPGTGADQPQHF
TRBV5-1	NA	NA	TRBJ1-4	TGCGCCAGCAGCTTCGGCCAGGGTGTAGGCGAAAAACTGTTTTTT	CASSFGQGVGEKLFF